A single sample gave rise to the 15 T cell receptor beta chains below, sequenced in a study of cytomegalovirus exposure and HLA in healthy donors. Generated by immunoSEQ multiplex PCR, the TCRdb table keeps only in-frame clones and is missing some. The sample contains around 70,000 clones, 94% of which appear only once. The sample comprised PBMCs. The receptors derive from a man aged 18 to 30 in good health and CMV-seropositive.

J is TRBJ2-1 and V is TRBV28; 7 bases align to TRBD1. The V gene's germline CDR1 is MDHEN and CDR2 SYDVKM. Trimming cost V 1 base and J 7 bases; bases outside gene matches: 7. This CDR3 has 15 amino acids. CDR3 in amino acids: CASSLLGQYTNEQFF. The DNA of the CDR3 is TGTGCCAGCAGTTTATTGGGACAGTACACAAATGAGCAGTTCTTC.

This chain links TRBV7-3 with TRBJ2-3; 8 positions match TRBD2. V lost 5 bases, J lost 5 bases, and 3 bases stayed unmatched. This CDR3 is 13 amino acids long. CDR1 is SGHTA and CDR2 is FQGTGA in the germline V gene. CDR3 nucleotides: TGTGCCAGCAGCCCAGCGGGAGTAGATACGCAGTATTTT. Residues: CASSPAGVDTQYF.

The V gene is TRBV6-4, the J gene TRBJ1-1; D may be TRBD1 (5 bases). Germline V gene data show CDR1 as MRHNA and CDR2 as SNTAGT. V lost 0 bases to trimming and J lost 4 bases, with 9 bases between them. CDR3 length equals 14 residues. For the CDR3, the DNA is TGTGCCAGCAGTGACTCAGGGGCTAGCACTGAAGCTTTCTTT. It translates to CASSDSGASTEAFF.

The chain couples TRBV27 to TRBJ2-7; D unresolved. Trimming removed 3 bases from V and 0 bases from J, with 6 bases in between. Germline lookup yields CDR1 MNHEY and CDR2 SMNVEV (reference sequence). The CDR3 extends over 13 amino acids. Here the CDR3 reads CASSFSSSYEQYF. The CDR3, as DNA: TGTGCCAGCAGTTTCTCCAGCTCCTACGAGCAGTACTTC.

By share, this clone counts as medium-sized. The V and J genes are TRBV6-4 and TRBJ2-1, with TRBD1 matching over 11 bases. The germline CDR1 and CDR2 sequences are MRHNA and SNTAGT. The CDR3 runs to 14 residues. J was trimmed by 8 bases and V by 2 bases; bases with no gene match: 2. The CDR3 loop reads CASSDGQGAHEQFF. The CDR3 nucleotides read TGTGCCAGCAGTGACGGACAGGGGGCGCATGAGCAGTTCTTC.

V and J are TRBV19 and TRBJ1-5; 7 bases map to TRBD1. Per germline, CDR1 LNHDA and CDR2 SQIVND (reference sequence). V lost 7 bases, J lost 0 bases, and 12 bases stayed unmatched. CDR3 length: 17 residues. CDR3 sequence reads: CASNGRGTAYSNQPQHF. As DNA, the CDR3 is TGTGCCAGTAATGGTCGTGGGACAGCTTATAGCAATCAGCCCCAGCATTTT.

The DNA for the CDR3 is TGTGCCAGCAAGAGAAACGGGGAGCTGTTTTTT. This translates into CASKRNGELFF. V gene TRBV2 combines with J gene TRBJ2-2; D remains ambiguous. CDR3 length: 11 residues. V lost 7 bases and J 7 bases, leaving 7 bases between the germline ends. The germline V gene encodes CDR1 SNHLY and CDR2 FYNNEI.

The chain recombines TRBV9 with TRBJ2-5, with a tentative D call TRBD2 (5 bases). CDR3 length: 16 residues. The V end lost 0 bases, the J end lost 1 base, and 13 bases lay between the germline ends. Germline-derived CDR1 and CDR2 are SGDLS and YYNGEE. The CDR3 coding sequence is TGTGCCAGCAGCGTAGAGGCTAGCCGTCTCCAAGAGACCCAGTACTTC. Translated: CASSVEASRLQETQYF.

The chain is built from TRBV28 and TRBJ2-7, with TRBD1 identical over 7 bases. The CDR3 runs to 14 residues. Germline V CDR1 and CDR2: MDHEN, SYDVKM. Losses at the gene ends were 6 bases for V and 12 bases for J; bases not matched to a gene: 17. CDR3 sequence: CASSTPGTVSVGYF. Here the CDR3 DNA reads TGTGCCAGCAGCACACCCGGGACAGTGTCTGTGGGGTACTTC.

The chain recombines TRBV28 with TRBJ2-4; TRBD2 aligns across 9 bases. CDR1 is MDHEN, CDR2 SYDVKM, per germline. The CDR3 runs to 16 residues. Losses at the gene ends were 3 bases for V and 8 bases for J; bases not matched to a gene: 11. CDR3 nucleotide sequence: TGTGCCAGCAGTTTGAGGTCTAGCGGGGCGCCGGACATTCAGTACTTC. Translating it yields CASSLRSSGAPDIQYF.

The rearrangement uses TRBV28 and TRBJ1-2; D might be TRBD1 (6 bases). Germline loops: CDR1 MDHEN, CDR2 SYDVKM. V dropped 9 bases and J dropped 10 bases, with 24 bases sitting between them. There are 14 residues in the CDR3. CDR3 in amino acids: CASSITGGGAVYTF. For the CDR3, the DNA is TGTGCCAGTAGCATTACTGGGGGGGGCGCGGTCTACACCTTC.

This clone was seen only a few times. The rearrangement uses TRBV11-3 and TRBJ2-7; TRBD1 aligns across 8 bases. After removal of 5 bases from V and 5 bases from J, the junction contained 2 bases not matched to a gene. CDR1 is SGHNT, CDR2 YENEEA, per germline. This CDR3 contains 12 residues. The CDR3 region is CASSQTGDEQYF. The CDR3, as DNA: TGTGCCAGCAGCCAGACAGGGGACGAGCAGTACTTC.

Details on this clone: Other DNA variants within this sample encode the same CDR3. CDR3 amino acids: CASSLGQHYGYTF. In nucleotides, the CDR3 is TGTGCCAGCAGTTTGGGACAGCACTATGGCTACACCTTC. The chain has TRBV28 and TRBJ1-2; 7 bases line up with TRBD1. Looked up from germline, CDR1 is MDHEN and CDR2 is SYDVKM. The CDR3 contains 13 residues. V shed 3 bases and J 3 bases; nucleotides not matched to a gene: 1.

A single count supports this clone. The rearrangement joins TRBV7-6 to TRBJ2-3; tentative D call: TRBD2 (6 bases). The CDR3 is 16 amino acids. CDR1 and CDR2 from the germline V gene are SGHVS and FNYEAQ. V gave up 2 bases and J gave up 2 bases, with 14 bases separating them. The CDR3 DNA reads TGTGCCAGCAGCTTATCGTTCCGGGGGATCACAGATACGCAGTATTTT. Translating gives CASSLSFRGITDTQYF.

CDR3 region: CAISPGLAEYEQYF. For the CDR3, the DNA is TGTGCCATCAGCCCGGGACTAGCGGAATACGAGCAGTACTTC. This chain uses TRBV10-3 with TRBJ2-7; 11 bases map to TRBD2. The CDR3 consists of 14 residues. V lost 6 bases to trimming and J lost 4 bases; unmatched junction nucleotides: 5. Germline assignment: CDR1 ENHRY and CDR2 SYGVKD.